This passage covers 2 T cell receptor beta chains from one sample sequenced in a study of CD4 T cells in relation to SARS-CoV-2 and coronaviruses (dated by TCRdb to about 2021). CD4+ T cells from unexposed donors were collected before the COVID-19 pandemic (2011-2018). After roughly 11 days of culture, CD4+ T cells were isolated with the EasySep CD4+ T cell isolation kit. Antigens of these TCRs are unknown. Receptor amplification or capture employed the immunoSEQ multiplex PCR assay. TCRdb took this table from immuneACCESS and kept in-frame rearrangements with V and J called. Such tables lack part of the clones; where checked against another copy, unresolved V genes explain under half of the gap, and the rest is unexplained. The sample table shows about 26,000 clones, and around 76% are seen once. The top ten hold around 9.3% of the sample. Sequencing used CD4+ T cells from PBMCs, cultured in vitro. The receptors shown here come from a human donor in good health.

This chain links TRBV7-2 with TRBJ2-1, with D perhaps TRBD1 or TRBD2 (6 bases each). The CDR3 loop spans 16 amino acids. Germline-derived CDR1 and CDR2 are SGHTA and FQGNSA. With 1 base removed from V and 2 bases from J, the gap between germline ends came to 12 bases. The CDR3 bases are TGTGCCAGCAGCTTAGATTGGGGGGCGGCCTACAATGAGCAGTTCTTC. Its translation: CASSLDWGAAYNEQFF.

The chain joins TRBV5-1 to TRBJ2-5; D call uncertain. The V gene lost 4 bases and the J gene lost 2 bases, with 12 bases spanning the gap. Looked up from germline, CDR1 is SGHRS and CDR2 is YFSETQ. CDR3 length equals 14 residues. This CDR3 reads CASSPAGYQETQYF. The CDR3 DNA is TGCGCCAGCAGCCCCGCCGGGTATCAAGAGACCCAGTACTTC.